This T cell receptor (beta chain) appears in the sequencing data of a study of read filtering for tumor transcriptome and immune sequencing. On the study more broadly: DNase treatment preceded whole-transcriptome library preparation. Notes on the study in general: Roughly 80% of IR-seq clonotypes had one read, totaling approximately 3.5% of reads; RNA-seq: around 70% and 40%. Correlation between methods rose after single-read clonotypes were removed.

This library used approximately 390 ng RNA and molecular barcoded adaptors spanning alpha/delta and beta/gamma chains. TCRdb itself ran the reads through MiXCR, one entry per CDR3 protein. The sample gives roughly 56,000 distinct CDR3 sequences, roughly 19% of which show up once; around 15% is in the top ten. CDR1 is DFQATT and CDR2 is SNEGSKA in the germline V gene (reference sequence). Deletions cut 6 bases from V and 1 base from J, with 12 bases between. The CDR3 covers 13 residues. This clonotype was recorded many times. Antigen specificity is unknown. The sample taken for sequencing was a population of CD138-negative cells sorted from bone marrow. The chain carries TRBV20-1 and TRBJ2-5; the D call may be TRBD1 or TRBD2 (5 bases each). This clonotype was obtained from a donor older than 35 with multiple myeloma. The CDR3 sequence: CSATRGFQETQYF. The CDR3 DNA reads TGCAGTGCCACCCGGGGCTTCCAAGAGACCCAGTACTTC.